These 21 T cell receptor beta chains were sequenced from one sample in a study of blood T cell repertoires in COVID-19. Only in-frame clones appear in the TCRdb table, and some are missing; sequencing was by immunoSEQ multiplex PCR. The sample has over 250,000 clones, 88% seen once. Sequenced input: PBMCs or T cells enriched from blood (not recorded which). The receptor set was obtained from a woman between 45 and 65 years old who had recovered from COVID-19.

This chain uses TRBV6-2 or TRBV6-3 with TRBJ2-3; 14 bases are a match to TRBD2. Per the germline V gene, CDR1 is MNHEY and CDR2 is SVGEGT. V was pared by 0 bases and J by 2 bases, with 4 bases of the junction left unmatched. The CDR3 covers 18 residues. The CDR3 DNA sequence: TGTGCCAGCAGTTACTCGAGACTAGCGGGAGGGCCCACAGATACGCAGTATTTT. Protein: CASSYSRLAGGPTDTQYF.

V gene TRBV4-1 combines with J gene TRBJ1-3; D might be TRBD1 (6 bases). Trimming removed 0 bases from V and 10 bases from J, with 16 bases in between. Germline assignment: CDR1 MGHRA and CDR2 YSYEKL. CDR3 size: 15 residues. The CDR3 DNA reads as TGCGCCAGCAGCCAAGATTATACTAACAGGGAGACCATATATTTT. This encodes CASSQDYTNRETIYF.

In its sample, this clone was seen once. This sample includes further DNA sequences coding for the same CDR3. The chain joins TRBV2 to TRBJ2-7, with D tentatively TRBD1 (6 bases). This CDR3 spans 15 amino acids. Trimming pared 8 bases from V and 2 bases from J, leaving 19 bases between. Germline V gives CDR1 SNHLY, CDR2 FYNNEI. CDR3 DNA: TGTGCCAGCGCTATAGGGCAGGGGCCACCCTACGAGCAGTACTTC. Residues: CASAIGQGPPYEQYF.

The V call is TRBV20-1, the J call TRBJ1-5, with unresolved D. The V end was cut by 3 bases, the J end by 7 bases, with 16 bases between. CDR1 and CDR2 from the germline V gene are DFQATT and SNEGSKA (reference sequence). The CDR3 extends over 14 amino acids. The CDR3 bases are TGCAGTGCTAGTAGCCAGTTCGGAGGACAGCCCCAGCATTTT. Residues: CSASSQFGGQPQHF.

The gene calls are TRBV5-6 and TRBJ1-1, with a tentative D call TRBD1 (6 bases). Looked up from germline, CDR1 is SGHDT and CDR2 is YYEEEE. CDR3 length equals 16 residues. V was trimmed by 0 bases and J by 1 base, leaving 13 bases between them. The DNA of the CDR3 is TGTGCCAGCAGCTTGGCTTTCCGGACAGAGAACACTGAAGCTTTCTTT. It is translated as CASSLAFRTENTEAFF.

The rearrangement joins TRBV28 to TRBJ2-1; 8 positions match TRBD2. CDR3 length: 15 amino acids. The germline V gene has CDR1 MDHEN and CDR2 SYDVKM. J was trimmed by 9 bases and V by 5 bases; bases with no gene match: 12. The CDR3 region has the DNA TGTGCCAGCAGTCGACGACTCGGGAGGGCCGGTGAGCAGTTCTTC. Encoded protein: CASSRRLGRAGEQFF.

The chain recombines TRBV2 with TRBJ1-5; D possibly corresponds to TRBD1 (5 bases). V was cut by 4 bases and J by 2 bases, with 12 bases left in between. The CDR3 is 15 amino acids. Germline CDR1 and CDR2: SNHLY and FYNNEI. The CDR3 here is CASSGSAGGNQPQHF. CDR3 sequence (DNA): TGTGCCAGCAGTGGATCGGCGGGGGGCAATCAGCCCCAGCATTTT.

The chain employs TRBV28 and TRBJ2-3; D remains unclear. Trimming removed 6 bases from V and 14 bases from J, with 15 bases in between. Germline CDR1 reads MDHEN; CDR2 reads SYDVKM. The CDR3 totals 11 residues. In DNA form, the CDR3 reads TGTGCCAGCAGCCTACAGACCCTAACGTATTTT. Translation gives CASSLQTLTYF. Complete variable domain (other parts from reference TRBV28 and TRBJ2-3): DVKVTQSSRYLVKRTGEKVFLECVQDMDHENMFWYRQDPGLGLRLIYFSYDVKMKEKGDIPEGYSVSREKKERFSLILESASTNQTSMYLCASSLQTLTYFGPGTRLTVL.

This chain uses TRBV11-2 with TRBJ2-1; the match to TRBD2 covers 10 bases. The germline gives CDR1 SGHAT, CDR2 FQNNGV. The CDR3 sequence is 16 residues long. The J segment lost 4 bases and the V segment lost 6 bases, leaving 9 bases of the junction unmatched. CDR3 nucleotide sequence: TGTGCCAGCAGTCGTTACGGGACTAGCGCGTACAATGAGCAGTTCTTC. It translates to CASSRYGTSAYNEQFF.

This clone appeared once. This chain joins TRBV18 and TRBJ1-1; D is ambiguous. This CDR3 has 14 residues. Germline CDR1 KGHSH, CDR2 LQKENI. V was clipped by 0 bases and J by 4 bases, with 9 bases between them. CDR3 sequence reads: CASSPPLRGTEAFF. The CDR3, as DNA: TGTGCCAGCTCACCACCGCTTCGGGGCACTGAAGCTTTCTTT. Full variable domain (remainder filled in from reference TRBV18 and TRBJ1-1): NAGVMQNPRHLVRRRGQEARLRCSPMKGHSHVYWYRQLPEEGLKFMVYLQKENIIDESGMPKERFSAEFPKEGPSILRIQQVVRGDSAAYFCASSPPLRGTEAFFGQGTRLTVV.

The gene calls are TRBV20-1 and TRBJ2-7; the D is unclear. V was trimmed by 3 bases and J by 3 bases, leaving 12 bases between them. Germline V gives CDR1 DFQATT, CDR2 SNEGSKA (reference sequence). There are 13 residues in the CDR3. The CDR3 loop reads CSASRTSIYEQYF. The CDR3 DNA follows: TGCAGTGCTAGTCGTACTTCTATCTACGAGCAGTACTTC.

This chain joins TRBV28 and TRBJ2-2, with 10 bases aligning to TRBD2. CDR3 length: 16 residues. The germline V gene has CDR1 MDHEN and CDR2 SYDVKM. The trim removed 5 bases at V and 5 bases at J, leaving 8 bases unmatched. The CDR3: CASSLGSGRLTGELFF. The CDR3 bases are TGTGCCAGCAGTCTGGGTAGCGGGAGGTTAACCGGGGAGCTGTTTTTT.

The CDR3: CASSQGQGSTDTQYF. CDR3 coding DNA: TGCGCCAGCAGCCAAGGACAGGGGAGCACAGATACGCAGTATTTT. The chain links TRBV4-3 to TRBJ2-3; TRBD1 matches 8 bases. The CDR3 runs to 15 residues. Germline CDR1 LGHNA, CDR2 YSLEER. V was clipped by 1 base and J by 0 bases; unmatched bases: 0.

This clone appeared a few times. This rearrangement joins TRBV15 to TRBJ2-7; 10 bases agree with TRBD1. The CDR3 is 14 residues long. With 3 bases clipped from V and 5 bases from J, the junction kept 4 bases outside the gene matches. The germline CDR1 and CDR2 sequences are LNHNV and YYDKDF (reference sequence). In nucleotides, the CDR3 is TGTGCCACCAGCAGGGACAGGGGGTCGGACGAGCAGTACTTC. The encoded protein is CATSRDRGSDEQYF.

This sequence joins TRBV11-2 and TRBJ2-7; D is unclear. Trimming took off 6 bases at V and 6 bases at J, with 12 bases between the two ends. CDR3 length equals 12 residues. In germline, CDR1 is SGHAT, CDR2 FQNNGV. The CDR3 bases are TGTGCCAGCAGGCCGAGTATTGGCGAGCAGTACTTC. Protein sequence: CASRPSIGEQYF.

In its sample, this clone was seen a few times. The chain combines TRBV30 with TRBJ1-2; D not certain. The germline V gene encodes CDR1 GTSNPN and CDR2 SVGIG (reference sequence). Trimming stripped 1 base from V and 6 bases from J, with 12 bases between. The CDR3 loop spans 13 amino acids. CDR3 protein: CAWSADGRDGYTF. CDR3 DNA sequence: TGTGCCTGGAGTGCGGACGGGCGGGATGGCTACACCTTC.

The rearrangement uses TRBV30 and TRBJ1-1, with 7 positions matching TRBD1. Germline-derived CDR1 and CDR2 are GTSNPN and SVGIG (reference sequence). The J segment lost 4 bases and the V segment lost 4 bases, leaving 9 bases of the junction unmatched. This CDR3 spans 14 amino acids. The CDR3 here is CAWKMGQTGTEAFF. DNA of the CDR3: TGTGCCTGGAAGATGGGACAGACCGGCACTGAAGCTTTCTTT.

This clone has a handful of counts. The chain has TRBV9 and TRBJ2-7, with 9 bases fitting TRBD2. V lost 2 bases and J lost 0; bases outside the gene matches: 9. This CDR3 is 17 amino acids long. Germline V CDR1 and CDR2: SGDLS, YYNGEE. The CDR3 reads CASSVHAGGTSSYEQYF. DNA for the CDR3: TGTGCCAGCAGCGTCCATGCGGGAGGGACCTCCTCCTACGAGCAGTACTTC.

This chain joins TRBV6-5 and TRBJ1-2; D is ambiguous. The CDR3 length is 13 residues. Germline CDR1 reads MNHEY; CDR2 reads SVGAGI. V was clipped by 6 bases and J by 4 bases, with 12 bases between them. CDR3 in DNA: TGTGCCAGCAGCCCCGCCCTAGGCTATGGCTACACCTTC. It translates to CASSPALGYGYTF.

The CDR3 nucleotides read TGTGCCAGTAGTATGAGGACTAGCAGTAGCACAGATACGCAGTATTTT. Translation gives CASSMRTSSSTDTQYF. This chain links TRBV19 with TRBJ2-3; 8 bases fit TRBD2. V lost 3 bases and J lost 0; bases outside the gene matches: 5. CDR3 size: 16 residues. Germline lookup yields CDR1 LNHDA and CDR2 SQIVND (reference sequence).

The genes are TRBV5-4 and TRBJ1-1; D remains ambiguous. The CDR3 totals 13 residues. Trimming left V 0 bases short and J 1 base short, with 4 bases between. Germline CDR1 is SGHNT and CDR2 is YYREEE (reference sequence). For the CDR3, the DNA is TGTGCCAGCAGCTTGGACAGGAACACTGAAGCTTTCTTT. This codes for CASSLDRNTEAFF. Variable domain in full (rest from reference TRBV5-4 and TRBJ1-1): ETGVTQSPTHLIKTRGQQVTLRCSSQSGHNTVSWYQQALGQGPQFIFQYYREEENGRGNFPPRFSGLQFPNYSSELNVNALELDDSALYLCASSLDRNTEAFFGQGTRLTVV.